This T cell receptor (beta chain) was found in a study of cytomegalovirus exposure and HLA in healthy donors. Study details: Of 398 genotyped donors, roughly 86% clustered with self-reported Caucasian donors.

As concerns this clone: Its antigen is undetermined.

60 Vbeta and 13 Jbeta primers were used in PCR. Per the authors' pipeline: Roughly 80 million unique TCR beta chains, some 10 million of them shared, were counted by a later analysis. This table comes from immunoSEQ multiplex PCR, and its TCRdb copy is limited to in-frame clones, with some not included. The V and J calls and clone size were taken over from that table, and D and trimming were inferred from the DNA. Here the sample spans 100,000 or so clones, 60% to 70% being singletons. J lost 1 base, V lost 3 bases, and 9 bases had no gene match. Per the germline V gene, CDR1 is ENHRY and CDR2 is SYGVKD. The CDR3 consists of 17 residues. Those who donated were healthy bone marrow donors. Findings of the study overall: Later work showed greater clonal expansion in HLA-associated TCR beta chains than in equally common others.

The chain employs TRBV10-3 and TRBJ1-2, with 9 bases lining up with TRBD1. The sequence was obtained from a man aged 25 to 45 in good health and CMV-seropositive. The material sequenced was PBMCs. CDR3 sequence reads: CAISDPGQGLFNYGYTF. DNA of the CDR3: TGTGCCATCAGTGATCCGGGACAGGGACTATTTAACTATGGCTACACCTTC.